Below, 13 T cell receptor beta chains from the same sample are listed, as sequenced in a study of T cell repertoires in cytomegalovirus infection. MiXCR, run by TCRdb on the reads, gives a single entry per CDR3 protein. The sample shows a few hundred thousand distinct CDR3 sequences, less than 30% of them seen only once. The sequencing input was PBMCs. The receptors here all came from a human donor in good health (CMV status not recorded). Some clones in this sample may be carry-over from other donors' samples.

DNA for the CDR3: TGTGCCAGCAGCCCGACTAGCGGTTATACCTACGAGCAGTACTTC. Protein sequence: CASSPTSGYTYEQYF. The rearrangement uses TRBV5-5 and TRBJ2-7; 9 bases match TRBD2. Germline loops: CDR1 SGHKS, CDR2 YYEKEE (reference sequence). The CDR3 length is 15 residues. Unmatched junction bases numbered 7, after V lost 4 bases and J lost 2 bases.

V gene TRBV6-1 combines with J gene TRBJ2-3; 9 bases line up with TRBD2. Germline V gives CDR1 MNHNS, CDR2 SASEGT. V dropped 9 bases and J dropped 1; count of bases not matched to a gene: 8. The CDR3 runs 15 residues. DNA for the CDR3: TGTGCCAGACCTGTAGCGGGAGATGGCACAGATACGCAGTATTTT. Protein product: CARPVAGDGTDTQYF.

V usage is TRBV20-1 and J usage is TRBJ2-6; 7 positions match TRBD1. Germline V gives CDR1 DFQATT, CDR2 SNEGSKA (reference sequence). V was pared by 6 bases and J by 0 bases, with 14 bases of the junction left unmatched. This CDR3 has 18 residues. DNA of the CDR3: TGCAGTGCAAAAACCGGGACAGAGATTTACTCTGGGGCCAACGTCCTGACTTTC. Its protein product is CSAKTGTEIYSGANVLTF.

At least ten counts were recorded for this clonotype. This rearrangement joins TRBV6-2 or TRBV6-3 to TRBJ2-7, with 8 bases matching TRBD2. Per germline, CDR1 MNHEY and CDR2 SVGEGT. The CDR3 has 14 residues. V was clipped by 6 bases and J by 5 bases; unmatched bases: 9. The CDR3 loop reads CASRTTSGGDEQYF. CDR3 sequence (DNA): TGTGCCAGCAGGACAACTAGCGGAGGAGACGAGCAGTACTTC.

The chain combines TRBV10-1 with TRBJ2-3; D gene unclear. The V gene's germline CDR1 is WNHNN and CDR2 SYGVQD (reference sequence). Trimming pared 0 bases from V and 1 base from J, leaving 5 bases between. The CDR3 contains 14 residues. The CDR3 sequence: CASSESIGTDTQYF. The CDR3 DNA sequence: TGCGCCAGCAGTGAGTCGATTGGCACAGATACGCAGTATTTT.

The CDR3 sequence: CASSLRLAVNIQYF. CDR3 nucleotides: TGTGCCAGCAGTCTCAGACTAGCAGTAAACATTCAGTACTTC. V and J are TRBV12-3 or TRBV12-4 and TRBJ2-4; 7 bases map to TRBD2. V trimming: 5 bases; J trimming: 6 bases; junction bases outside the gene matches: 7. The CDR3 sequence is 14 residues long.

As to this clonotype: A much bigger clone sits one base away, suggesting this may be a read error. This sequence joins TRBV7-6 and TRBJ2-3; TRBD2 agrees at 14 bases. Germline CDR1 is SGHVS and CDR2 is FNYEAQ. The CDR3 consists of 20 residues. The CDR3 region has the DNA TGTACCAGCAGCCTAGGACTAGCGGGAGGCCTTCGATCTAGCACAGATACGCAGTATTTT. Encoded protein: CTSSLGLAGGLRSSTDTQYF.

The gene calls are TRBV2 and TRBJ1-3, with D unresolved. V was cut by 7 bases and J by 2 bases, with 9 bases left in between. CDR1 is SNHLY, CDR2 FYNNEI, per germline. The CDR3 runs to 13 residues. Here the CDR3 reads CASIGSPGNTIYF. The CDR3 DNA is TGTGCCAGCATAGGGTCTCCTGGAAACACCATATATTTT.

The chain uses TRBV5-8 and TRBJ2-2; 13 bases line up with TRBD2. This CDR3 has 19 residues. After removal of 4 bases from V and 6 bases from J, the junction contained 15 bases not matched to a gene. The germline V gene has CDR1 SGHTS and CDR2 YDEGEE. DNA of the CDR3: TGTGCCAGCAGCCCGGAGGGACTAGCGGGAATTTGGGTATCCGGGGAGCTGTTTTTT. It codes for CASSPEGLAGIWVSGELFF.

This clonotype was seen a few times. This sequence joins TRBV7-2 and TRBJ2-7; D gene unclear. CDR1 is SGHTA and CDR2 is FQGNSA in the germline V gene. The CDR3 sequence is 14 residues long. The V and J ends lost 1 base and 2 bases respectively, with 9 bases between them. CDR3 in DNA: TGTGCCAGCAGCTTAGACAGTTTCGCCTACGAGCAGTACTTC. This sequence encodes CASSLDSFAYEQYF. The full variable domain, its missing parts supplied by reference TRBV7-2 and TRBJ2-7, is GAGVSQSPSNKVTEKGKDVELRCDPISGHTALYWYRQSLGQGLEFLIYFQGNSAPDKSGLPSDRFSAERTGGSVSTLTIQRTQQEDSAVYLCASSLDSFAYEQYFGPGTRLTVT.

At least ten counts were recorded for this clonotype. This rearrangement joins TRBV7-9 to TRBJ1-6; 7 bases match TRBD1. CDR3 size: 14 residues. V was pared by 6 bases and J by 9 bases, with 8 bases of the junction left unmatched. The germline CDR1 and CDR2 sequences are SEHNR and FQNEAQ (reference sequence). The CDR3 loop reads CASRGTGASSPLHF. The DNA of the CDR3 is TGTGCCAGCAGGGGAACAGGGGCTAGTTCACCCCTCCACTTT.

At least ten counts were recorded for this clonotype. The J gene is TRBJ1-3, the V gene TRBV7-2, with TRBD1 as a possible D gene (5 bases). From germline, CDR1 is SGHTA and CDR2 FQGNSA. V dropped 5 bases and J dropped 9 bases, with 11 bases sitting between them. The CDR3 loop spans 12 amino acids. The CDR3 reads CASSLQGVTIYF. The CDR3 nucleotides read TGTGCCAGCAGCCTTCAGGGCGTCACCATATATTTT.

This clonotype was observed a single time. The chain links TRBV7-9 to TRBJ1-5; D not certain. The CDR3 extends over 12 amino acids. The V gene's germline CDR1 is SEHNR and CDR2 FQNEAQ (reference sequence). Deletions cut 1 base from V and 8 bases from J, with 6 bases between. As DNA, the CDR3 is TGTGCCAGCAGCTTAGGGCTGGAGCCCCAGCATTTT. It codes for CASSLGLEPQHF.